This TCR beta chain emerged from a study of cytomegalovirus exposure and HLA in healthy donors. The germline gives CDR1 GTSNPN, CDR2 SVGIG (reference sequence). With 0 bases removed from V and 0 bases from J, the gap between germline ends came to 12 bases. The CDR3 is made up of 16 amino acids. PCR involved 60 Vbeta and 13 Jbeta primers. Profiled with immunoSEQ multiplex PCR; TCRdb holds only in-frame clones, not every one. The sample consists of roughly 160,000 clones, approximately 79% of them appearing once. Sequences were obtained from PBMCs. The sequence was obtained from a man aged 35-49 years in good health and CMV-seronegative. This sequence joins TRBV30 and TRBJ1-3, with a weak D call TRBD1 (5 bases). CDR3: CAWSVHAGISGNTIYF. The CDR3 nucleotides read TGTGCCTGGAGTGTTCACGCAGGGATCTCTGGAAACACCATATATTTT.